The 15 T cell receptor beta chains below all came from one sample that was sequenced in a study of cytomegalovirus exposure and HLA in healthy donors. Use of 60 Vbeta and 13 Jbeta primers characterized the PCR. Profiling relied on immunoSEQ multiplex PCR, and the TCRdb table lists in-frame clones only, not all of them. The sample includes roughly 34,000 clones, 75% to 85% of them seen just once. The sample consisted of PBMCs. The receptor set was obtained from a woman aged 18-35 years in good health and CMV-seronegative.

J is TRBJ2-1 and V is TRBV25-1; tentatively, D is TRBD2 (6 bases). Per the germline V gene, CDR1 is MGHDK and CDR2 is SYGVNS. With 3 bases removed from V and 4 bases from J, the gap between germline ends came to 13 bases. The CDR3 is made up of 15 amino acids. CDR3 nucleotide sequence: TGTGCCAGCAGTGATAGCGGTTCGGATTACAATGAGCAGTTCTTC. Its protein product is CASSDSGSDYNEQFF.

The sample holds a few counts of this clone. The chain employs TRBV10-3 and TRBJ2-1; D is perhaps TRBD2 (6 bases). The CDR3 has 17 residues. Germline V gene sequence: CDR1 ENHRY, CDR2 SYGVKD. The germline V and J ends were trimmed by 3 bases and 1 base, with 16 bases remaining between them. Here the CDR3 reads CAISEVRLLASYNEQFF. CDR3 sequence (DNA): TGTGCCATCAGTGAAGTAAGGTTGCTAGCGTCCTACAATGAGCAGTTCTTC.

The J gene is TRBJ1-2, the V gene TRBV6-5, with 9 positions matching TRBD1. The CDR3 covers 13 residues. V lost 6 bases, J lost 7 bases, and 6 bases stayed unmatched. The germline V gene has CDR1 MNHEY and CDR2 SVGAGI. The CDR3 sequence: CASSWTGERGYTF. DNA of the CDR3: TGTGCCAGCAGCTGGACAGGGGAACGTGGCTACACCTTC.

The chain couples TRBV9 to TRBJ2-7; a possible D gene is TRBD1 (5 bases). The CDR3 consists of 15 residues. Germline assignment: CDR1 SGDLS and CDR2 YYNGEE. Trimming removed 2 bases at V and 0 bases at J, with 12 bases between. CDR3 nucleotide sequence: TGTGCCAGCAGCGTGGCTCGAGACAGCTCCTACGAGCAGTACTTC. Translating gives CASSVARDSSYEQYF.

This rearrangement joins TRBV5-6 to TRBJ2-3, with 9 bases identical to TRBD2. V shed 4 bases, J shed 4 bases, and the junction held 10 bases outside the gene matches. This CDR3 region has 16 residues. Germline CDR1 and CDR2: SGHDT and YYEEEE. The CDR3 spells CASSRRLAEKADTQYF. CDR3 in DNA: TGTGCCAGCAGCCGGCGACTAGCGGAAAAGGCAGATACGCAGTATTTT.

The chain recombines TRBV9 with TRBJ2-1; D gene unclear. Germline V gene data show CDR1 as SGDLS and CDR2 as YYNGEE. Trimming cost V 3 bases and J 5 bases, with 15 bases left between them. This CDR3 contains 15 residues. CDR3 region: CASSGAPGLNNEQFF. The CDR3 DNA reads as TGTGCCAGCAGCGGCGCGCCGGGTCTCAACAATGAGCAGTTCTTC. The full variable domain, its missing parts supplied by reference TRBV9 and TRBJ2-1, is DSGVTQTPKHLITATGQRVTLRCSPRSGDLSVYWYQQSLDQGLQFLIQYYNGEERAKGNILERFSAQQFPDLHSELNLSSLELGDSALYFCASSGAPGLNNEQFFGPGTRLTVL.

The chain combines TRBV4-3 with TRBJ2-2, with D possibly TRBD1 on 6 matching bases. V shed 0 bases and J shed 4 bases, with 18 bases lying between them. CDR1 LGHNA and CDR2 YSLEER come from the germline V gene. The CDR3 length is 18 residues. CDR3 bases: TGCGCCAGCAGCCAAGATCAGTTGGCAGGGGTCTTCACCGGGGAGCTGTTTTTT. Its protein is CASSQDQLAGVFTGELFF.

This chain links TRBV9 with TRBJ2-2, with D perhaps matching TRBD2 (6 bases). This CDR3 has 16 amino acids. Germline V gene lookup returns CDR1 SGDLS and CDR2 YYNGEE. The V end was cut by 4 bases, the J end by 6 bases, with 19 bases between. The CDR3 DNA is TGTGCCAGCAGCCTCACTCCGGGAGTTCTGGCCGGGGAGCTGTTTTTT. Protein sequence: CASSLTPGVLAGELFF.

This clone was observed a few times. CDR3 DNA sequence: TGTGCCACCAGCAGTGGGACAGGGGGAGGCAATCAGCCCCAGCATTTT. The encoded protein is CATSSGTGGGNQPQHF. The rearrangement links TRBV15 to TRBJ1-5; 11 bases align to TRBD1. The V gene end was trimmed by 3 bases and the J gene end by 2 bases; junction bases not matched to a gene: 3. This CDR3 region has 16 residues. Germline values: CDR1 LNHNV, CDR2 YYDKDF (reference sequence).

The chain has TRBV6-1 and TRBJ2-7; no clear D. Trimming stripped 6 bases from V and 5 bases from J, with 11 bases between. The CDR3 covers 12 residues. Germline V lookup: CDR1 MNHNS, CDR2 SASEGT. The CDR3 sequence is CASRSTRNEQYF. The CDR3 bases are TGTGCCAGCAGATCTACCAGGAACGAGCAGTACTTC.

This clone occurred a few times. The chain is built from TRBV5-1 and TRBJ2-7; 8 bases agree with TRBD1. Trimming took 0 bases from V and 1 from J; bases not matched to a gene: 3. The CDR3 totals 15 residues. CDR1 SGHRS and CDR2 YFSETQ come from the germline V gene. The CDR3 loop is CASSLVGQGSYEQYF. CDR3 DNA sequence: TGCGCCAGCAGCTTGGTTGGACAGGGTTCCTACGAGCAGTACTTC.

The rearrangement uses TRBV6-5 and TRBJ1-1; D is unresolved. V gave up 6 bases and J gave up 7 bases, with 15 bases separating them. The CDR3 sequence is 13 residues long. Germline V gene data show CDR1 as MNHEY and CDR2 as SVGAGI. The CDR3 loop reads CASSPGSLNEAFF. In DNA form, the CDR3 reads TGTGCCAGCAGCCCCGGGAGCCTAAATGAAGCTTTCTTT.

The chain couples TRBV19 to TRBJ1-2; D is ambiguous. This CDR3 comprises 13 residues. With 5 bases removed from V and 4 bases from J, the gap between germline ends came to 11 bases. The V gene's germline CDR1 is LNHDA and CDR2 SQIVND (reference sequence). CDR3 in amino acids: CASSPSTIYGYTF. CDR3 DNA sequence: TGTGCCAGTAGTCCCTCGACTATCTATGGCTACACCTTC.

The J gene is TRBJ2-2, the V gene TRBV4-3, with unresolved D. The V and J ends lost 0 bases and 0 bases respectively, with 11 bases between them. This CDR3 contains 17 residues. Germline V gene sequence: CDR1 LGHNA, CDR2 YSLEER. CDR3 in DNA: TGCGCCAGCAGCCAAGAATGGAGTGGTTCGAACACCGGGGAGCTGTTTTTT. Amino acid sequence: CASSQEWSGSNTGELFF.

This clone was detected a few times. DNA of the CDR3: TGTGCCAGCAGCTTTACAGGGGGAAGTTCTGGGGCCAACGTCCTGACTTTC. Amino acids: CASSFTGGSSGANVLTF. This sequence joins TRBV7-9 and TRBJ2-6, with 8 bases matching TRBD1. Trimming cost V 3 bases and J 1 base; bases outside gene matches: 5. CDR3 length equals 17 residues. The germline gives CDR1 SEHNR, CDR2 FQNEAQ (reference sequence).